The rows below give T cell receptor beta chains drawn from one sample of a study of T-cell reconstitution after alpha-beta-depleted transplantation in children. TCRdb re-derived calls from the PCR reads in MiXCR, one entry per CDR3 protein. The sample has around 450,000 distinct CDR3 sequences, over 40% seen once. This material consisted of PBMCs, taken before TCRalphabeta/CD19-depleted stem cell transplant. The source of these receptors is a girl aged 2-15 years with aplastic anemia, due to receive a stem cell transplant. CDR3s include the opening cysteine and the closing phenylalanine or tryptophan. The D gene is left open where the match is weak. Size values are once, few and many counts, or a class for expanded clones, and some rows have none.

D gene	clone size	V gene	J gene	CDR3 protein	CDR3 DNA
-	-	TRBV9	TRBJ2-5	CASSAGTTETQYF	TGTGCCAGCAGCGCCGGGACAACAGAGACCCAGTACTTC
-	few	TRBV6-1	TRBJ2-6	CASSERPTSGANVLTF	TGTGCCAGCAGTGAAAGGCCGACCTCTGGGGCCAACGTCCTGACTTTC
-	-	TRBV6-2/TRBV6-3	TRBJ2-4	CASSYSVGVRGLAAKNIQYF	TGTGCCAGCAGTTACTCGGTTGGAGTCCGCGGTCTTGCAGCCAAAAACATTCAGTACTTC
-	-	TRBV12-3/TRBV12-4	TRBJ1-1	CASSLSLGLEAFF	TGTGCCAGCAGTTTATCTCTGGGTCTTGAAGCTTTCTTT
-	-	TRBV10-2	TRBJ2-7	CASSEGTQGREQYF	TGCGCCAGCAGTGAGGGGACCCAGGGGCGCGAGCAGTACTTC
-	many	TRBV3-1	TRBJ2-7	CASSQYREQYF	TGTGCCAGCAGCCAATATCGCGAGCAGTACTTC
-	many	TRBV4-1	TRBJ2-4	CASSQGGSLESIQYF	TGCGCCAGCAGCCAAGGGGGAAGCTTAGAATCCATTCAGTACTTC
-	-	TRBV27	TRBJ1-5	CASSLSLPLGEPQHF	TGTGCCAGCAGTTTATCCCTCCCGCTCGGCGAGCCCCAGCATTTT
-	many	TRBV5-1	TRBJ2-3	CASSSRGDGDTQYF	TGCGCCAGCAGCTCCCGTGGAGACGGGGATACGCAGTATTTT
TRBD1	few	TRBV5-1	TRBJ2-5	CASSMQGQQETQYF	TGCGCCAGCAGCATGCAGGGACAGCAAGAGACCCAGTACTTC
TRBD1	-	TRBV5-1	TRBJ2-3	CASSGQGRRDTQYF	TGCGCCAGCTCTGGACAGGGTAGAAGGGATACGCAGTATTTT
-	-	TRBV7-2	TRBJ2-3	CASSPQGSDTQYF	TGTGCCAGCAGCCCCCAGGGGTCAGATACGCAGTATTTT
-	many	TRBV20-1	TRBJ1-2	CSARDRGHNYGYTF	TGCAGTGCTAGAGACAGGGGTCATAACTATGGCTACACCTTC
-	-	TRBV20-1	TRBJ1-3	CSAPDGNSGNTIYF	TGCAGTGCCCCAGACGGCAACTCTGGAAACACCATATATTTT
-	few	TRBV5-1	TRBJ2-7	CASTMSQGEQYF	TGCGCCAGCACCATGTCCCAGGGCGAGCAGTACTTC
-	-	TRBV12-3/TRBV12-4	TRBJ2-7	CASSLARGSTYEQYF	TGTGCCAGCAGTTTAGCACGGGGGAGCACCTACGAGCAGTACTTC
TRBD1	-	TRBV6-1	TRBJ2-5	CASSTPGQQETQYF	TGTGCCAGCAGTACACCGGGACAGCAAGAGACCCAGTACTTC
-	once	TRBV5-1	TRBJ2-2	CASSLVGATSTGELFF	TGCGCCAGCAGCTTGGTGGGGGCAACGAGCACCGGGGAGCTGTTTTTT
TRBD1	-	TRBV6-1	TRBJ2-7	CASILGVGQGAYEQYF	TGTGCCAGCATTCTTGGGGTAGGACAGGGGGCCTACGAGCAGTACTTC
-	-	TRBV5-1	TRBJ2-5	CASSKPGTQETQYF	TGCGCCAGCAGCAAGCCCGGGACCCAAGAGACCCAGTACTTC
-	few	TRBV6-5	TRBJ2-1	CASGRQPFF	TGTGCCAGCGGGAGACAACCGTTCTTC
-	-	TRBV30	TRBJ1-5	CAWSKQVGNQPQHF	TGTGCCTGGAGTAAACAGGTTGGCAATCAGCCCCAGCATTTT
-	many	TRBV5-1	TRBJ2-7	CASSLAGDSEEQYF	TGCGCCAGCAGCTTGGCGGGAGATTCGGAGGAGCAGTACTTC
TRBD1	-	TRBV5-1	TRBJ2-7	CASSLGPQGAQSYEQYF	TGCGCCAGCAGCTTGGGGCCCCAGGGGGCGCAATCCTACGAGCAGTACTTC
-	many	TRBV15	TRBJ2-7	CATSPGNSYEQYF	TGTGCCACCAGCCCCGGAAACTCCTACGAGCAGTACTTC
-	many	TRBV12-3/TRBV12-4	TRBJ2-6	CASSPQGEAGANVLTF	TGTGCCAGCAGTCCGCAGGGGGAGGCTGGGGCCAACGTCCTGACTTTC
TRBD1	-	TRBV24-1	TRBJ1-2	CATSDGTGDRGYTF	TGTGCCACCAGTGACGGGACAGGGGACCGTGGCTACACCTTC
TRBD1	once	TRBV27	TRBJ2-1	CASEIQGLNNEQFF	TGTGCCAGTGAGATACAGGGGCTAAACAATGAGCAGTTCTTC
-	-	TRBV27	TRBJ2-1	CASSLQISNEQFF	TGTGCCAGCAGTTTACAGATTAGCAATGAGCAGTTCTTC
-	-	TRBV29-1	TRBJ2-2	CSVGDIQGGELFF	TGCAGCGTTGGGGACATTCAAGGGGGGGAGCTGTTTTTT
TRBD2	many	TRBV4-2	TRBJ2-5	CASSQGLAGETQYF	TGTGCCAGCAGCCAAGGACTAGCGGGAGAGACCCAGTACTTC
-	-	TRBV7-3	TRBJ2-7	CASRDAEEGSVEQYF	TGTGCCAGCAGGGACGCGGAGGAGGGTTCGGTCGAGCAGTACTTC
-	-	TRBV18	TRBJ2-3	CASSPRGSSTDTQYF	TGTGCCAGCTCACCGCGAGGTTCTAGCACAGATACGCAGTATTTT
-	few	TRBV27	TRBJ2-7	CASSWEPSYEQYF	TGTGCCAGCAGTTGGGAGCCTTCCTACGAGCAGTACTTC
-	-	TRBV29-1	TRBJ1-2	CSVDTGLGYTF	TGCAGCGTTGATACAGGGTTGGGCTACACCTTC
TRBD1	-	TRBV12-3/TRBV12-4	TRBJ1-1	CASRKGQLLMNTEAFF	TGTGCCAGCCGAAAGGGACAGCTACTCATGAACACTGAAGCTTTCTTT
TRBD1	-	TRBV12-3/TRBV12-4	TRBJ2-7	CASRDRDRANEQYF	TGTGCCAGCAGGGACCGGGACAGGGCAAACGAGCAGTACTTC
TRBD2	-	TRBV20-1	TRBJ2-1	CSARVMGLAGLSSYNEQFF	TGCAGTGCTAGAGTGATGGGACTAGCGGGTCTGAGCTCCTACAATGAGCAGTTCTTC
TRBD1	many	TRBV18	TRBJ2-3	CASSPQQGERDTQYF	TGTGCCAGCTCACCTCAGCAGGGGGAACGGGATACGCAGTATTTT
-	few	TRBV6-1	TRBJ1-1	CASSEALLSTEAFF	TGTGCCAGCAGTGAAGCGCTTCTGTCGACTGAAGCTTTCTTT
TRBD1	-	TRBV6-1	TRBJ1-2	CASRSPPGQGMGYTF	TGTGCCAGCAGGTCCCCGCCGGGACAGGGGATGGGCTACACCTTC
-	-	TRBV20-1	TRBJ2-1	CSARGLRDSYNEQFF	TGCAGTGCTAGAGGATTGCGGGACTCCTACAATGAGCAGTTCTTC
-	few	TRBV27	TRBJ2-1	CASMGGTYNEQFF	TGTGCCAGTATGGGTGGAACCTACAATGAGCAGTTCTTC
-	few	TRBV7-2	TRBJ1-2	CAIQYRVEGYTF	TGTGCCATCCAATACAGGGTGGAGGGCTACACCTTC
-	many	TRBV5-1	TRBJ2-4	CASSLDLLNIQYF	TGCGCCAGCAGCTTGGACCTGTTAAACATTCAGTACTTC
TRBD1	-	TRBV28	TRBJ2-7	CASSFRDRRAYEQYF	TGTGCCAGCAGTTTCCGGGACAGGAGAGCCTACGAGCAGTACTTC
TRBD2	-	TRBV5-1	TRBJ2-3	CASSWSGTSGTDTQYF	TGCGCCAGCAGCTGGTCCGGGACTAGCGGCACAGATACGCAGTATTTT
-	many	TRBV20-1	TRBJ2-7	CSARVDFQPYEQYF	TGCAGTGCTAGAGTCGACTTTCAACCCTACGAGCAGTACTTC
-	many	TRBV5-1	TRBJ2-7	CASSFGSSYEQYF	TGTGCCAGCAGTTTCGGGAGCTCCTACGAGCAGTACTTC
-	few	TRBV29-1	TRBJ1-2	CSVDTGPHNYGYTF	TGCAGCGTTGATACAGGGCCCCATAACTATGGCTACACCTTC
TRBD2	once	TRBV12-3/TRBV12-4	TRBJ2-1	CASRGLAVNEQFF	TGTGCCAGCAGGGGGCTAGCGGTCAATGAGCAGTTCTTC
-	once	TRBV15	TRBJ2-7	CATSDRVTYEQYF	TGTGCCACCTCGGACAGAGTTACCTACGAGCAGTACTTC
-	-	TRBV20-1	TRBJ1-2	CSAEGLSSYGYTF	TGCAGTGCTGAGGGGCTCTCTAGCTATGGCTACACCTTC
-	many	TRBV3-1	TRBJ1-1	CASSQVPGFVTEAFF	TGTGCCAGCAGCCAAGTACCGGGGTTCGTCACTGAAGCTTTCTTT